These 6 T cell receptor beta chains were sequenced from one sample in a study of breast tumors, draining lymph nodes, adjacent tissues. MiXCR was run by TCRdb on the multiplex PCR reads, yielding one entry per CDR3 protein. The sample carries around 230,000 distinct CDR3 sequences, about 30% recorded once. Axillary draining lymph nodes of breast cancer patients supplied the node samples. The specimen was axillary lymph node tissue. These receptor sequences come from a female donor with breast cancer. Some clones in this sample may be carry-over from other donors' samples.

V and J are TRBV5-1 and TRBJ1-1; 7 bases match TRBD1. The V and J ends lost 2 bases and 3 bases, in that order; junction bases with no gene match: 7. The CDR3 loop spans 15 amino acids. Germline V gives CDR1 SGHRS, CDR2 YFSETQ. The CDR3 DNA follows: TGCGCCAGCAGCTTAGGACAGGCAATGGACACTGAAGCTTTCTTT. This translates into CASSLGQAMDTEAFF.

The rearrangement joins TRBV19 to TRBJ2-4, with TRBD1 identical over 9 bases. The germline V gene encodes CDR1 LNHDA and CDR2 SQIVND (reference sequence). Trimming cost V 6 bases and J 1 base; bases outside gene matches: 7. CDR3 length: 16 residues. Here the CDR3 DNA reads TGTGCCAGTAGGAGGACAGGGGATGCTGCCAAAAACATTCAGTACTTC. It translates to CASRRTGDAAKNIQYF.

On this clonotype itself: This clone may be a read error of a much larger clone one base away. The gene calls are TRBV20-1 and TRBJ2-1, with D possibly matching TRBD1 (5 bases). The CDR3 loop spans 13 amino acids. CDR1 and CDR2 (germline): DFQATT, SNEGSKA (reference sequence). The DNA of the CDR3 is TGCAGTGCTATCAAGGGGTCCTACAATGCGCAGTTCTTC. As protein: CSAIKGSYNAQFF.

This clonotype was found a few times. V is TRBV6-6 and J is TRBJ1-1; no clear D. V gave up 5 bases and J gave up 0 bases, with 10 bases separating them. Germline V gene sequence: CDR1 MNHNY, CDR2 SVGAGI (reference sequence). The CDR3 loop spans 14 amino acids. The CDR3 is CASSHRVLNTEAFF. CDR3 sequence (DNA): TGTGCCAGCAGTCACCGGGTGCTGAACACTGAAGCTTTCTTT.

A remark on this clonotype: Since a much larger clone is just one base distant, this may be a read error. Lacking the conserved final phenylalanine or tryptophan, this CDR3 likely reflects a read error. The chain uses TRBV6-1 and TRBJ2-7, with D hard to call. Germline assignment: CDR1 MNHNS and CDR2 SASEGT. V lost 0 bases and J lost 6, with 9 bases in between. This CDR3 contains 13 residues. CDR3 region: CASSEARRGEQYY. The CDR3 DNA reads TGTGCCAGCAGTGAAGCTCGCAGAGGCGAGCAGTACTAC.

This clonotype occurred many times. The rearrangement links TRBV7-2 to TRBJ2-3; 16 nucleotides line up with TRBD2. V was pared by 4 bases and J by 1 base, with 8 bases of the junction left unmatched. The CDR3 runs 19 residues. The germline V gene encodes CDR1 SGHTA and CDR2 FQGNSA. The CDR3 loop reads CASSSGTSGRAFRTDTQYF. In nucleotides, the CDR3 is TGTGCCAGCAGCTCCGGGACTAGCGGGAGGGCCTTTCGCACAGATACGCAGTATTTT.